These 5 T cell receptor beta chains share one sample of origin, sequenced in a study of blood T cells in healthy people across ages. A second roughly 7 to 12 cycle PCR used barcoded and J-beta primers. TCRdb analysed the 5' RACE reads with MiXCR anew, one entry per CDR3 protein. The sample yields around 1.7 million distinct CDR3 sequences, 28% seen once. Source material: blood. The origin of the receptors is a woman under 40 in good health.

This rearrangement joins TRBV13 to TRBJ2-1; 13 bases align to TRBD2. The CDR3 covers 17 residues. J was trimmed by 6 bases and V by 5 bases; bases with no gene match: 10. Germline CDR1 is PRHDT and CDR2 is FYEKMQ (reference sequence). CDR3 coding DNA: TGTGCCAGCAGCCGCGGGGGACTAGCGGGGATACGCAATGAGCAGTTCTTC. This gives the protein CASSRGGLAGIRNEQFF.

Points on this clonotype: A much more abundant neighbour one base away suggests this may be a read error. The CDR3 DNA follows: TGTGTCAGCAGTTCCCCCGGGACAGGAGACTACGAGCAGTACTTC. Amino acid sequence: CVSSSPGTGDYEQYF. J is TRBJ2-7 and V is TRBV7-9, with 8 bases fitting TRBD1. The CDR3 contains 15 residues. Germline CDR1 SEHNR, CDR2 FQNEAQ (reference sequence).

The chain recombines TRBV9 with TRBJ2-3; TRBD2 matches at 7 bases. Germline values: CDR1 SGDLS, CDR2 YYNGEE. After removal of 0 bases from V and 2 bases from J, the junction contained 6 bases not matched to a gene. There are 16 residues in the CDR3. CDR3 protein: CASSVAQSGDTDTQYF. The CDR3 DNA is TGTGCCAGCAGCGTAGCTCAAAGCGGGGACACAGATACGCAGTATTTT.

A word on this clonotype: A read error may produce the germline difference seen at one junction end. This chain links TRBV2 with TRBJ2-2, with D tentatively TRBD2 (7 bases). The CDR3 is 15 amino acids. The germline CDR1 and CDR2 sequences are SNHLY and FYNNEI. CDR3 bases: TGTGCCGGCAGTGAATTGGGGGGGCGCACCGGGGAGCTGTTTTTT. Residues: CAGSELGGRTGELFF.

This clonotype occurred a few times. The gene calls are TRBV6-1 and TRBJ1-2, with D maybe TRBD1 (5 bases). Germline V lookup: CDR1 MNHNS, CDR2 SASEGT. The CDR3 totals 20 residues. With 0 bases removed from V and 7 bases from J, the gap between germline ends came to 30 bases. CDR3 loop: CASSEAGTGSRIPKWRGYTF. DNA for the CDR3: TGTGCCAGCAGTGAAGCGGGGACGGGATCGAGGATCCCGAAATGGCGTGGCTACACCTTC.